This T cell receptor (beta chain) was sequenced for a study of cytomegalovirus exposure and HLA in healthy donors. In the PCR, 60 Vbeta and 13 Jbeta primers were used. Assay: immunoSEQ multiplex PCR; the TCRdb copy retains only in-frame clones and omits some. This table holds 110,000 to 150,000 clones, 73% found once. With regard to this clone: As yet, its antigen is unknown.

Broader study findings: The classifier reportedly diagnosed cytomegalovirus status with high specificity and sensitivity. The study put 150 to 200 TCR beta chains on its list as cytomegalovirus-associated.

Germline CDR1 SGHRS, CDR2 YFSETQ. V was cut by 0 bases and J by 10 bases, with 8 bases left in between. CDR3 size: 13 residues. The V gene is TRBV5-1, the J gene TRBJ1-6, with D unresolved. Material: PBMCs. The source is a woman aged 40 to 55 in good health and CMV-seronegative. The CDR3 DNA sequence: TGCGCCAGCAGCTTGGCCGGTCGGTCACCCCTCCACTTT. The encoded protein is CASSLAGRSPLHF.